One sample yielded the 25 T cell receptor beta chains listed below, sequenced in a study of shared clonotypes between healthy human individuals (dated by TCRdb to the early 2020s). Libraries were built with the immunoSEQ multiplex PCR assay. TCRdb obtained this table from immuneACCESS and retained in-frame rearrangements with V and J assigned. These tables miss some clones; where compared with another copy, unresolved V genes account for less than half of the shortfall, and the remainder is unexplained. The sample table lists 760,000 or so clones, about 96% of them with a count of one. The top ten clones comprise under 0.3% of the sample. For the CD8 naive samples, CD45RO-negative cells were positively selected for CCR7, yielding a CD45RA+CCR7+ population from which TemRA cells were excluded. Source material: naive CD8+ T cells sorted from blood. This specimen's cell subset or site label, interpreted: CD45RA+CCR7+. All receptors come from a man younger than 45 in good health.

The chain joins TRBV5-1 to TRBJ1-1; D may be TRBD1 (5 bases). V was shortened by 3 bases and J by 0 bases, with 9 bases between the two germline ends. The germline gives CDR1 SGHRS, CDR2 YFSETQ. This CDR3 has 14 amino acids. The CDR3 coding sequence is TGCGCCAGCAGCTCTACGACAGTGAACACTGAAGCTTTCTTT. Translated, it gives CASSSTTVNTEAFF.

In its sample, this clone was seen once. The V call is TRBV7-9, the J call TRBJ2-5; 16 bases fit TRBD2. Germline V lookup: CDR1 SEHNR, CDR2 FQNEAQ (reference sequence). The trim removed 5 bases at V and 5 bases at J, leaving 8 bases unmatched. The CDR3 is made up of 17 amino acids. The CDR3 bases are TGTGCCAGCAGCGGGACTAGCGGGAGGGCCCTCGCCGAGACCCAGTACTTC. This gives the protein CASSGTSGRALAETQYF.

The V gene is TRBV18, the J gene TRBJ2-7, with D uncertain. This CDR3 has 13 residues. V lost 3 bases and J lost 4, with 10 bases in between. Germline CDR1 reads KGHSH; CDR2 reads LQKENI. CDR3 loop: CASSPATPYEQYF. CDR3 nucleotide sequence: TGTGCCAGCTCACCGGCAACCCCGTACGAGCAGTACTTC.

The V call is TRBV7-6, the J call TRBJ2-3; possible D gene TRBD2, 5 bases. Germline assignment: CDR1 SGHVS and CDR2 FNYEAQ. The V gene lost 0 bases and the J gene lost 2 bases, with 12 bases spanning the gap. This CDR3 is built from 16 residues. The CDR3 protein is CASSLAIEGHTDTQYF. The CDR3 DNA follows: TGTGCCAGCAGCTTAGCGATCGAGGGCCACACAGATACGCAGTATTTT.

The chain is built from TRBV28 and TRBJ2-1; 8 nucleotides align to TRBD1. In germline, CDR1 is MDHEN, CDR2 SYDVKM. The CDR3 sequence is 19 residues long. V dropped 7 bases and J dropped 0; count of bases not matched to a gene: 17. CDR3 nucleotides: TGTGCCAGCATAGAGAGAGGGCAGGGGGCCTACTACTCCTACAATGAGCAGTTCTTC. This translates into CASIERGQGAYYSYNEQFF.

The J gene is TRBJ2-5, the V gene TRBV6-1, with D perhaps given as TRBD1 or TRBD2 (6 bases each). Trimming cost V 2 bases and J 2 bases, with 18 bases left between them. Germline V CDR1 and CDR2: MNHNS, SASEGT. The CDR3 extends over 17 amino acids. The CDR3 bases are TGTGCCAGCAGTGAATGGGCGGGGCAGGGGATGCAAGAGACCCAGTACTTC. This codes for CASSEWAGQGMQETQYF.

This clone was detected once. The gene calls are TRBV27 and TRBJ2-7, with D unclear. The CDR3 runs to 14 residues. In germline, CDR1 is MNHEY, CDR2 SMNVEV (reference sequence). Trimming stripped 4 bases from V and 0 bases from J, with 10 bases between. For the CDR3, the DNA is TGTGCCAGCAGTTCAAAGAATGGCTCCTACGAGCAGTACTTC. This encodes CASSSKNGSYEQYF.

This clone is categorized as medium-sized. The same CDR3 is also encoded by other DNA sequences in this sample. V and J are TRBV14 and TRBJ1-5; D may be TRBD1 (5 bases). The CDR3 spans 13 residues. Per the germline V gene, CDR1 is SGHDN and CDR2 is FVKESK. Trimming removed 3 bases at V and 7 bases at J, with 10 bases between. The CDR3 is CASSHSGLQPQHF. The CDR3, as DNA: TGTGCCAGCAGCCATTCAGGGTTGCAGCCCCAGCATTTT.

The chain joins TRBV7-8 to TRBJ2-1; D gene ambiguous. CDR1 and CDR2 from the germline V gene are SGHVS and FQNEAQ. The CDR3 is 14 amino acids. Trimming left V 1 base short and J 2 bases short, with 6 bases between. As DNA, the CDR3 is TGTGCCAGCAGCTTAGTAGCAACCTACAATGAGCAGTTCTTC. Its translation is CASSLVATYNEQFF.

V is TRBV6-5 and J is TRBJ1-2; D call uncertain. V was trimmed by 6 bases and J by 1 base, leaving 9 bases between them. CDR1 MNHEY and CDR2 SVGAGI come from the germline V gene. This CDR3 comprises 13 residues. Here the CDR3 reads CASSRTDNYGYTF. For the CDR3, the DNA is TGTGCCAGCAGCAGGACGGATAACTATGGCTACACCTTC.

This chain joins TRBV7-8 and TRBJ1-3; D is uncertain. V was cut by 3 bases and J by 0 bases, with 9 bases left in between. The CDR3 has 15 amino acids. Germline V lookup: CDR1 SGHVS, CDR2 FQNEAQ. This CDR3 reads CASSFGWDSGNTIYF. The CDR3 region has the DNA TGTGCCAGCAGCTTTGGGTGGGACTCTGGAAACACCATATATTTT.

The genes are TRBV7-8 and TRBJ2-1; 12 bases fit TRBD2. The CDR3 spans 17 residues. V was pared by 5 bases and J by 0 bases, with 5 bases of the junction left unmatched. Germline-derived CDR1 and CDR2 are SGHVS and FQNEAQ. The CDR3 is CASSHRTSGTSYNEQFF. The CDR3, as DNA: TGTGCCAGCAGCCACCGGACTAGCGGGACCTCCTACAATGAGCAGTTCTTC.

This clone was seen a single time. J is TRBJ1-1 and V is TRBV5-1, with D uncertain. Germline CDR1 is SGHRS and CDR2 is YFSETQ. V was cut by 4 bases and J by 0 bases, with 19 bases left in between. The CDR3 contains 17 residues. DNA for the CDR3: TGCGCCAGCAGCCCCATGGTCCCGGCGGGAGTGAACACTGAAGCTTTCTTT. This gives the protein CASSPMVPAGVNTEAFF.

The CDR3 DNA follows: TGCGCCAGCAGCCAAGATCCGGGGGCGCGAAATGAGCAGTTCTTC. Residues: CASSQDPGARNEQFF. This chain uses TRBV4-1 with TRBJ2-1; D possibly matches TRBD1 or TRBD2 (6 bases each). CDR3 length: 15 amino acids. Germline-derived CDR1 and CDR2 are MGHRA and YSYEKL. Trimming took off 0 bases at V and 7 bases at J, with 13 bases between the two ends.

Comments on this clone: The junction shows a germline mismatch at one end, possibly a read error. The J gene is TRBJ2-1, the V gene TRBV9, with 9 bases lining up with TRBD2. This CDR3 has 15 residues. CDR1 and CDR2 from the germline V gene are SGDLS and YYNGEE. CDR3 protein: CASRVGLAGDNEQFF. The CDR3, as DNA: TGTGCCAGCAGAGTAGGATTAGCGGGAGACAATGAGCAGTTCTTC. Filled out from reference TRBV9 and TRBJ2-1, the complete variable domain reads DSGVTQTPKHLITATGQRVTLRCSPRSGDLSVYWYQQSLDQGLQFLIQYYNGEERAKGNILERFSAQQFPDLHSELNLSSLELGDSALYFCASRVGLAGDNEQFFGPGTRLTVL.

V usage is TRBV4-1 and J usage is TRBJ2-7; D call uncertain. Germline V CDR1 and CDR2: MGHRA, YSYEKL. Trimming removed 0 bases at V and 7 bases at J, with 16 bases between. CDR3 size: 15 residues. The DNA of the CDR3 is TGCGCCAGCAGCCAAGAGCCGGGCCTCGCAGTTGAGCAGTACTTC. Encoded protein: CASSQEPGLAVEQYF.

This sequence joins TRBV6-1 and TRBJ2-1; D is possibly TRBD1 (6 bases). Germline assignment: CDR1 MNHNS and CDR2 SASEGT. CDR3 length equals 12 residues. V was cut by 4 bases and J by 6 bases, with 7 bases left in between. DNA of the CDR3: TGTGCCAGCAGTGGGGGGCGCAATGAGCAGTTCTTC. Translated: CASSGGRNEQFF.

The CDR3 DNA reads as TGTGCCAGCAGTTTGCTAGTGGATGAGCAGTTCTTC. The encoded protein is CASSLLVDEQFF. V and J are TRBV28 and TRBJ2-1; no clear D. Trimming left V 3 bases short and J 8 bases short, with 8 bases between. The CDR3 runs 12 residues. Germline CDR1 reads MDHEN; CDR2 reads SYDVKM.

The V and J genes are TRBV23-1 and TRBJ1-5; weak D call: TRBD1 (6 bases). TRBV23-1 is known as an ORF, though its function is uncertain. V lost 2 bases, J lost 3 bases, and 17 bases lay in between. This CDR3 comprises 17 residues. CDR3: CASSQNSPQGDNQPQHF. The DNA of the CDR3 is TGCGCCAGCAGTCAAAATTCTCCACAGGGTGACAATCAGCCCCAGCATTTT.

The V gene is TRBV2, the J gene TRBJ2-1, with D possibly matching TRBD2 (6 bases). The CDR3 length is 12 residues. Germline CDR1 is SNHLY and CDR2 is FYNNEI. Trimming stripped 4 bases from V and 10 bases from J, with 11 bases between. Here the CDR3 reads CASSARAGEQFF. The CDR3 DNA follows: TGTGCCAGCAGTGCCCGGGCGGGGGAGCAGTTCTTC.

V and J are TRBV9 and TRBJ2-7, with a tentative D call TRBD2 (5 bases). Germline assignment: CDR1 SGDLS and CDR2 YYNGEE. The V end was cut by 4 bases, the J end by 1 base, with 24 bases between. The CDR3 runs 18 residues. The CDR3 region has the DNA TGTGCCAGCAGCTCAAATCTGGAGGATCAAAACGGATCCTACGAGCAGTACTTC. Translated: CASSSNLEDQNGSYEQYF. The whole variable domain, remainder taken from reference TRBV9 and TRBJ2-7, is DSGVTQTPKHLITATGQRVTLRCSPRSGDLSVYWYQQSLDQGLQFLIQYYNGEERAKGNILERFSAQQFPDLHSELNLSSLELGDSALYFCASSSNLEDQNGSYEQYFGPGTRLTVT.

The CDR3 nucleotides are TGCGCCAGCAGTGACCAACCTAGCGGATCCTACGAGCAGTACTTC. This sequence encodes CASSDQPSGSYEQYF. The rearrangement joins TRBV10-2 to TRBJ2-7; TRBD2 aligns across 7 bases. Germline-derived CDR1 and CDR2 are WSHSY and SAAADI. CDR3 size: 15 residues. The J segment lost 1 base and the V segment lost 3 bases, leaving 6 bases of the junction unmatched.

The CDR3 nucleotides are TGTGCCAGCAGTTTAGGTTGGACTAGACACTACGAGCAGTACTTC. Translated, it gives CASSLGWTRHYEQYF. This chain joins TRBV28 and TRBJ2-7; TRBD2 aligns across 7 bases. The CDR3 is 15 residues long. Germline loops: CDR1 MDHEN, CDR2 SYDVKM. The V segment lost 2 bases and the J segment 3 bases; nucleotides outside the gene matches: 7. Together with reference TRBV28 and TRBJ2-7, the CDR3 gives the full variable domain: DVKVTQSSRYLVKRTGEKVFLECVQDMDHENMFWYRQDPGLGLRLIYFSYDVKMKEKGDIPEGYSVSREKKERFSLILESASTNQTSMYLCASSLGWTRHYEQYFGPGTRLTVT.

The CDR3 loop is CASSPGQPTVNEQFF. As DNA, the CDR3 is TGTGCCAGCTCACCAGGGCAGCCCACGGTTAATGAGCAGTTCTTC. The rearrangement uses TRBV18 and TRBJ2-1; no reliable D call. V shed 2 bases and J shed 7 bases, with 15 bases lying between them. This CDR3 is built from 15 residues. Germline assignment: CDR1 KGHSH and CDR2 LQKENI.

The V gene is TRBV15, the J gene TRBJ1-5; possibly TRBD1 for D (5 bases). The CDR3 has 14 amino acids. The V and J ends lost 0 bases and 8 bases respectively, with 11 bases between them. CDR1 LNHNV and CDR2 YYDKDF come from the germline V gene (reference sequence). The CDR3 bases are TGTGCCACCAGCAGAGAGTCTACGACAGAGCCCCAGCATTTT. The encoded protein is CATSRESTTEPQHF. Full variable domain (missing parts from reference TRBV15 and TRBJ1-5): DAMVIQNPRYQVTQFGKPVTLSCSQTLNHNVMYWYQQKSSQAPKLLFHYYDKDFNNEADTPDNFQSRRPNTSFCFLDIRSPGLGDTAMYLCATSRESTTEPQHFGDGTRLSIL.